This TCR beta chain derives from a study of radiotherapy plus CTLA-4 blockade in lung cancer. Sequencing used immunoSEQ multiplex PCR; TCRdb keeps in-frame clones, though not all of them. This table holds about 19,000 clones, roughly 82% found once. Findings of the study overall: The best prediction of response reportedly came from early blood T cell clone dynamics, with interferon-beta. Expansion in blood of tumor-derived TCR clones was seen after radiotherapy plus ipilimumab.

This CDR3 has 12 residues. Germline CDR1 is SQVTM and CDR2 is ANQGSEA. Trimming shortened V by 7 bases and J by 2 bases, and 8 bases separated the two germline ends. Details on this clone: Its antigen remains unknown.

The clonotype was recovered from a human donor with non-small cell lung cancer whose response to radiotherapy plus ipilimumab could not be evaluated. The chain carries TRBV29-1 and TRBJ2-2; D not certain. This sample comprised peripheral blood, obtained from a patient treated with radiotherapy plus ipilimumab. Here the CDR3 DNA reads TGCAGCGCATCAGGCAACACCGGGGAGCTGTTTTTT. It encodes CSASGNTGELFF.